This T cell receptor beta chain comes out of a study of T cell responses to AZD1222 COVID-19 vaccine. Study results and caveats: Nearly half of spike-specific TCRs reportedly target unmutated variant regions. Only a handful of AZD1222 recipients, more than 5 in all, had baseline seropositivity.

Comments on this clone: Its antigen is unknown.

Sequenced by immunoSEQ multiplex PCR; TCRdb stores in-frame clones only, minus some. The sample contains 140,000 to 150,000 clones, 80% to 95% of which appear only once. Germline V gene sequence: CDR1 LNHDA, CDR2 SQIVND (reference sequence). Germline trimming cut 8 bases from V and 6 bases from J; bases unmatched to any gene: 9. This CDR3 is 14 amino acids long. This clonotype originated in an adult in good health. The material sequenced was peripheral blood, taken on day 0 of MenACWY control vaccination. The chain uses TRBV19 and TRBJ1-2; 10 bases map to TRBD1. In DNA form, the CDR3 reads TGTGCCAGTGGACAGGGGGGGAGTTTCGATGGCTACACCTTC. Translated: CASGQGGSFDGYTF.